This T cell receptor beta chain came from a study of tumor and adjacent non-tumor tissue in lung cancer. A modified ARM-PCR protocol with three rounds of nested PCR amplified TCRbeta. TCRdb re-called the multiplex PCR reads through MiXCR, storing one row per CDR3 protein. The sample lists some 93,000 distinct CDR3 sequences, approximately 70% occurring once. The germline V gene encodes CDR1 MNHEY and CDR2 SVGAGI. The length of the CDR3 is 17 residues. Trimming at V came to 0 bases and at J to 1 base, leaving 5 bases not matched to a gene. No cell sorting was done before RNA was extracted from the tissue. This clonotype was picked up many times.

This chain connects TRBV6-5 to TRBJ2-5; 10 nucleotides agree with TRBD2. The sequenced sample consisted of lung tumor tissue. The receptor comes from a man aged 60 to 75 with non-small cell lung cancer. The CDR3 bases are TGTGCCAGCAGTTACTCACAAGCGGGGGGGCCCCAAGAGACCCAGTACTTC. It encodes CASSYSQAGGPQETQYF.